Sequencing of this T cell receptor beta chain was carried out in a study of Graves' ophthalmopathy and Graves' hyperthyroidism. Study in general: Hyperthyroidism is called stable when no ophthalmopathy develops within 18 months of follow-up.

General study points: Blood shared most expanded thyroid clonotypes above 0.001 frequency.

Comment on this clonotype: Its antigen remains unidentified.

V lost 5 bases, J lost 3 bases, and 4 bases stayed unmatched. The CDR3 is 14 residues long. Germline values: CDR1 SGHTA, CDR2 FQGTGA. Aged 18 to 65, hyperthyroidism patients had been newly diagnosed, with under 2 months' duration. Ineligible for inclusion were patients with other autoimmune diseases, uncontrolled infections, pregnancy or lactation. Scientists amplified the TCR beta CDR3 regions from RNA transcripts. An opening RT-PCR round employed HTBI primers and preceded a second-round multiplex PCR. In TCRdb, the multiplex PCR reads were re-called with MiXCR into one record per CDR3 protein. Of about 1.2 million distinct CDR3 sequences in the sample, roughly two fifths were seen once.

Specimen: peripheral blood or thyroid tissue (not recorded which). The chain joins TRBV7-3 to TRBJ2-7; 10 bases fit TRBD2. The clonotype comes from an adult man with Graves' hyperthyroidism. CDR3 DNA sequence: TGTGCCAGCAGCCTAGCGGGGGTAAACTACGAGCAGTACTTC. Translating it yields CASSLAGVNYEQYF. The whole variable domain, filled in from reference TRBV7-3 and TRBJ2-7, reads GAGVSQTPSNKVTEKGKYVELRCDPISGHTALYWYRQSLGQGPEFLIYFQGTGAADDSGLPNDRFFAVRPEGSVSTLKIQRTERGDSAVYLCASSLAGVNYEQYFGPGTRLTVT.